The 31 T cell receptor beta chains below were found in one sample sequenced in a study of shared clonotypes between healthy human individuals (dated by TCRdb to about 2020). The library was produced with the immunoSEQ multiplex PCR assay. TCRdb took this table from immuneACCESS and kept in-frame rearrangements with V and J called. Such tables lack part of the clones; where checked against another copy, unresolved V genes explain under half of the gap, and the rest is unexplained. The sample has 1.5 million to 1.9 million clones on record, approximately 98% of them singletons. The top ten clones comprise roughly 0.4% of the sample. Sequenced sample: naive CD4+ T cells sorted from blood. Explained via the paper, the cell subset or site label denotes: CD45RA+ positively selected. The receptor set was obtained from a man aged 25-40 years in good health.

This clone was seen a single time. One end of the junction does not line up with germline, which may come from a read error. This chain links TRBV5-6 with TRBJ2-5; D tentatively reads TRBD1 or TRBD2 (6 bases each). The CDR3 length is 14 residues. CDR1 and CDR2 from the germline V gene are SGHDT and YYEEEE. The CDR3 spells CASSPGAVQGTQYF. In DNA, the CDR3 is TGTGCCAGCAGCCCGGGGGCCGTTCAAGGGACCCAGTACTTC.

The chain's CDR3 is CASSQRGGAANTGELFF. In nucleotides, the CDR3 is TGCGCCAGCAGCCAGCGTGGGGGAGCTGCGAACACCGGGGAGCTGTTTTTT. V and J are TRBV4-3 and TRBJ2-2, with D possibly being TRBD1 or TRBD2 (5 bases each). CDR1 LGHNA and CDR2 YSLEER come from the germline V gene. CDR3 length: 17 amino acids. V gave up 3 bases and J gave up 0 bases, with 14 bases separating them.

This clone was picked up one time. The chain joins TRBV9 to TRBJ2-1, with TRBD1 matching over 11 bases. The CDR3 consists of 15 residues. Germline loops: CDR1 SGDLS, CDR2 YYNGEE. The ends lost 1 base at V and 9 bases at J; junction bases unmatched: 6. The CDR3 nucleotides read TGTGCCAGCAGCGTACCCGGGACAGGGGGTTCTGAGCAGTTCTTC. This translates into CASSVPGTGGSEQFF.

The chain is built from TRBV5-1 and TRBJ1-2; D is ambiguous. The germline V and J ends were trimmed by 0 bases and 4 bases, with 10 bases remaining between them. The CDR3 length is 14 residues. CDR1 is SGHRS, CDR2 YFSETQ, per germline. The chain's CDR3 is CASSLGKGIYGYTF. The DNA for the CDR3 is TGCGCCAGCAGCTTGGGCAAAGGCATCTATGGCTACACCTTC.

CDR3 region: CASSLSRGGYNEQFF. DNA of the CDR3: TGTGCCAGCAGCCTCTCGAGGGGAGGGTACAATGAGCAGTTCTTC. The V call is TRBV14, the J call TRBJ2-1, with 7 bases identical to TRBD2. This CDR3 has 15 amino acids. J gave up 4 bases and V 4 bases, and 7 bases lay outside the gene matches. From germline, CDR1 is SGHDN and CDR2 FVKESK.

The rearrangement uses TRBV5-1 and TRBJ1-1; D remains unclear. V shed 4 bases and J shed 4 bases, with 11 bases lying between them. Germline V lookup: CDR1 SGHRS, CDR2 YFSETQ. This CDR3 is built from 13 residues. The CDR3 nucleotides read TGCGCCAGCAGCGACACTATGGGCACTGAAGCTTTCTTT. It specifies CASSDTMGTEAFF.

The rearrangement uses TRBV18 and TRBJ1-1; possibly TRBD1 for D (5 bases). Trimming shortened V by 6 bases and J by 5 bases, and 16 bases separated the two germline ends. The V gene's germline CDR1 is KGHSH and CDR2 LQKENI. This CDR3 comprises 14 residues. The CDR3 sequence is CASSQSREGTEAFF. As DNA, the CDR3 is TGTGCCAGCTCCCAAAGCAGGGAAGGGACTGAAGCTTTCTTT.

This chain connects TRBV12-5 to TRBJ2-2; 11 nucleotides align to TRBD2. The length of the CDR3 is 18 residues. The germline V gene encodes CDR1 LGHNT and CDR2 FRNRAP. The trim removed 6 bases at V and 1 base at J, leaving 10 bases unmatched. CDR3 region: CASGLTVLAGGNTGELFF. The CDR3 nucleotides read TGTGCTAGTGGACTTACCGTGCTAGCGGGAGGGAACACCGGGGAGCTGTTTTTT.

V usage is TRBV28 and J usage is TRBJ2-5; maybe TRBD2 (5 bases). The V end lost 7 bases, the J end lost 5 bases, and 14 bases lay between the germline ends. The CDR3 spans 13 residues. Germline loops: CDR1 MDHEN, CDR2 SYDVKM. The CDR3 DNA sequence: TGTGCCAGCACCGCGAGGGCCTGGGAGACCCAGTACTTC. Translated, it gives CASTARAWETQYF. The whole variable domain, filled in from reference TRBV28 and TRBJ2-5, reads DVKVTQSSRYLVKRTGEKVFLECVQDMDHENMFWYRQDPGLGLRLIYFSYDVKMKEKGDIPEGYSVSREKKERFSLILESASTNQTSMYLCASTARAWETQYFGPGTRLLVL.

The chain carries TRBV28 and TRBJ1-5, with D uncertain. Trimming cost V 5 bases and J 9 bases, with 8 bases left between them. In germline, CDR1 is MDHEN, CDR2 SYDVKM. This CDR3 has 11 amino acids. The CDR3 spells CASSPTWPQHF. As DNA, the CDR3 is TGTGCCAGCAGTCCGACTTGGCCCCAGCATTTT.

The chain has TRBV7-2 and TRBJ1-3; D is unresolved. The germline gives CDR1 SGHTA, CDR2 FQGNSA. This CDR3 spans 14 amino acids. V gave up 4 bases and J gave up 2 bases, with 9 bases separating them. This CDR3 is CASSSEFTGNTIYF. The CDR3 bases are TGTGCCAGCAGCTCCGAGTTCACTGGAAACACCATATATTTT.

The rearrangement links TRBV7-2 to TRBJ1-3; D gene uncertain. This CDR3 spans 13 amino acids. Germline V CDR1 and CDR2: SGHTA, FQGNSA. The germline V and J ends were trimmed by 5 bases and 4 bases, with 9 bases remaining between them. The CDR3 bases are TGTGCCAGCAGCCCCGGTGGAGGAAACACCATATATTTT. Amino acid sequence: CASSPGGGNTIYF.

The V gene is TRBV2, the J gene TRBJ2-3; the D is unclear. The CDR3 consists of 12 residues. Germline values: CDR1 SNHLY, CDR2 FYNNEI. The germline V and J ends were trimmed by 2 bases and 10 bases, with 10 bases remaining between them. CDR3 nucleotide sequence: TGTGCCAGCAGTGAACACGGATCTGCGCAGTATTTT. Protein product: CASSEHGSAQYF.

This clone was seen a single time. V gene TRBV13 combines with J gene TRBJ1-1; unclear D gene. The CDR3 contains 14 residues. Germline loops: CDR1 PRHDT, CDR2 FYEKMQ (reference sequence). The germline V and J ends were trimmed by 1 base and 1 base, with 7 bases remaining between them. The CDR3 DNA follows: TGTGCCAGCAGCTTAGTCCAGAGGAACACTGAAGCTTTCTTT. Translating gives CASSLVQRNTEAFF.

The V and J genes are TRBV18 and TRBJ2-3; D not resolved. The V gene's germline CDR1 is KGHSH and CDR2 LQKENI. Between the trimmed V and J ends, which lost 4 bases and 4 bases, there was a span of 12 bases. The CDR3 spans 14 residues. The CDR3 sequence is CASSLSYSPDTQYF. DNA for the CDR3: TGTGCCAGCTCACTATCTTACAGTCCAGATACGCAGTATTTT.

This clone came up once. The chain recombines TRBV6-5 with TRBJ2-1; D unclear. CDR3 size: 15 residues. V lost 4 bases, J lost 0 bases, and 10 bases lay in between. Germline lookup yields CDR1 MNHEY and CDR2 SVGAGI. The DNA of the CDR3 is TGTGCCAGCAGTTCACTATCGGGCTCCTACAATGAGCAGTTCTTC. It yields the protein CASSSLSGSYNEQFF.

This clone was counted a single time. The rearrangement joins TRBV28 to TRBJ2-7, with 11 nucleotides matching TRBD2. Germline V gene lookup returns CDR1 MDHEN and CDR2 SYDVKM. V shed 3 bases and J 3 bases; nucleotides not matched to a gene: 1. This CDR3 has 14 residues. The CDR3 DNA follows: TGTGCCAGCAGTTTGACTAGCGGGGTCTACGAGCAGTACTTC. The encoded protein is CASSLTSGVYEQYF.

As to this clone: The same CDR3 can be traced to other DNA sequences in this sample. V is TRBV18 and J is TRBJ1-4, with 7 bases identical to TRBD1. This CDR3 comprises 13 residues. V lost 3 bases, J lost 8 bases, and 3 bases stayed unmatched. Germline V gene lookup returns CDR1 KGHSH and CDR2 LQKENI. In DNA form, the CDR3 reads TGTGCCAGCTCACCCGACAGGGTCGAAAAACTGTTTTTT. Translation gives CASSPDRVEKLFF.

Concerning this clone itself: Germline and junction disagree at one end, which may indicate a read error. V is TRBV25-1 and J is TRBJ2-1; D uncertain. From germline, CDR1 is MGHDK and CDR2 SYGVNS. This CDR3 has 13 residues. CDR3 amino acids: CASREISGNEQFF. CDR3 bases: TGTGCCAGCCGTGAGATCAGTGGCAATGAGCAGTTCTTC.

This chain uses TRBV25-1 with TRBJ2-5; maybe TRBD2 (5 bases). The V gene's germline CDR1 is MGHDK and CDR2 SYGVNS. The CDR3 contains 14 residues. The V end was cut by 4 bases, the J end by 1 base, with 10 bases between. Written as DNA, the CDR3 is TGTGCCAGCAGTGTCCAGGAGGCCCAAGAGACCCAGTACTTC. This gives the protein CASSVQEAQETQYF.

The chain recombines TRBV19 with TRBJ1-1; D call uncertain. V was cut by 5 bases and J by 5 bases, with 9 bases left in between. Germline values: CDR1 LNHDA, CDR2 SQIVND (reference sequence). The CDR3 totals 12 residues. CDR3 in amino acids: CASSGYGTEAFF. The DNA of the CDR3 is TGTGCCAGTAGTGGGTACGGGACTGAAGCTTTCTTT.

V usage is TRBV18 and J usage is TRBJ2-5, with no clear D. The length of the CDR3 is 13 residues. Germline lookup yields CDR1 KGHSH and CDR2 LQKENI. The V and J ends lost 2 bases and 5 bases respectively, with 9 bases between them. The CDR3 sequence: CASSPGIRETQYF. The CDR3 DNA sequence: TGTGCCAGCTCACCAGGGATAAGGGAGACCCAGTACTTC. Complete variable domain (other parts from reference TRBV18 and TRBJ2-5): NAGVMQNPRHLVRRRGQEARLRCSPMKGHSHVYWYRQLPEEGLKFMVYLQKENIIDESGMPKERFSAEFPKEGPSILRIQQVVRGDSAAYFCASSPGIRETQYFGPGTRLLVL.

The chain carries TRBV15 and TRBJ1-2, with 10 bases fitting TRBD1. J was trimmed by 6 bases and V by 0 bases; bases with no gene match: 10. The CDR3 runs to 17 residues. Germline V gene lookup returns CDR1 LNHNV and CDR2 YYDKDF (reference sequence). In DNA, the CDR3 is TGTGCCACCAGCAGAGAATTGACAGGGGGCCGTTGGAATGGCTACACCTTC. This encodes CATSRELTGGRWNGYTF.

This chain links TRBV9 with TRBJ2-2, with unresolved D. Germline CDR1 and CDR2: SGDLS and YYNGEE. V was trimmed by 4 bases and J by 3 bases, leaving 13 bases between them. The CDR3 spans 15 residues. The CDR3: CASSPTPLDTGELFF. CDR3 DNA sequence: TGTGCCAGCAGCCCCACCCCGCTAGACACCGGGGAGCTGTTTTTT.

The V gene is TRBV28, the J gene TRBJ2-1, with 11 bases lining up with TRBD2. The CDR3 is 20 residues long. The germline V gene encodes CDR1 MDHEN and CDR2 SYDVKM. The V gene end was trimmed by 5 bases and the J gene end by 3 bases; junction bases not matched to a gene: 18. In DNA form, the CDR3 reads TGTGCCAGCAGTCGAACCGGGACTAGCGGTATAGGAGTTAACTACAATGAGCAGTTCTTC. It codes for CASSRTGTSGIGVNYNEQFF.

The chain recombines TRBV28 with TRBJ2-7; D remains unclear. Per the germline V gene, CDR1 is MDHEN and CDR2 is SYDVKM. The germline V and J ends were trimmed by 5 bases and 4 bases, with 9 bases remaining between them. There are 12 residues in the CDR3. CDR3 coding DNA: TGTGCCAGCAGTCCCTCCCTGTACGAGCAGTACTTC. This translates into CASSPSLYEQYF.

The chain recombines TRBV5-1 with TRBJ1-2, with 7 nucleotides matching TRBD1. With V trimmed by 7 bases and J by 4 bases, 16 bases remained unmatched. Germline assignment: CDR1 SGHRS and CDR2 YFSETQ. This CDR3 has 16 residues. CDR3 region: CASSLPGQKPSYGYTF. As DNA, the CDR3 is TGCGCCAGCTCTCTACCGGGACAGAAACCCAGCTATGGCTACACCTTC.

The chain links TRBV10-3 to TRBJ1-1; D gene unclear. The germline V gene has CDR1 ENHRY and CDR2 SYGVKD. V was pared by 1 base and J by 8 bases, with 5 bases between. The CDR3 length is 11 residues. Written as DNA, the CDR3 is TGTGCCATCAGTGAGTTGGGAGAAGCTTTCTTT. It yields the protein CAISELGEAFF.

This clone was seen a single time. V is TRBV6-5 and J is TRBJ2-7, with D unresolved. Germline loops: CDR1 MNHEY, CDR2 SVGAGI. CDR3 length: 15 residues. V shed 7 bases and J shed 9 bases, with 25 bases lying between them. CDR3 residues: CASTRMAGDTLGQYF. Here the CDR3 DNA reads TGTGCCAGCACCCGGATGGCCGGCGACACTCTGGGGCAGTACTTC.

The chain carries TRBV11-3 and TRBJ2-1; D may be TRBD2 (7 bases). The CDR3 runs 16 residues. Trimming pared 4 bases from V and 4 bases from J, leaving 17 bases between. Germline V gene lookup returns CDR1 SGHNT and CDR2 YENEEA. The CDR3 sequence: CASSSGGGRAYNEQFF. The CDR3 DNA reads TGTGCCAGCAGCTCCGGAGGGGGGAGGGCTTACAATGAGCAGTTCTTC.

The chain recombines TRBV29-1 with TRBJ1-1, with TRBD1 matching 9 bases. The CDR3 extends over 14 amino acids. The germline gives CDR1 SQVTM, CDR2 ANQGSEA. V lost 4 bases, J lost 2 bases, and 5 bases stayed unmatched. CDR3 residues: CSVAVTGGNTEAFF. DNA for the CDR3: TGCAGCGTTGCCGTGACAGGGGGAAACACTGAAGCTTTCTTT.